The rows below give T cell receptor beta chains drawn from one sample of a study of T cell repertoires in cytomegalovirus infection. Using its own MiXCR run on the reads, TCRdb lists one record per CDR3 protein. The table shows around 170,000 distinct CDR3 sequences, with more than 15% occurring only once. Sequenced sample: CD8+ T cells from PBMCs. The receptors shown here come from a human donor in good health (CMV status not recorded). Some clones in this sample may be carry-over from other donors' samples. CDR3s include the opening cysteine and the closing phenylalanine or tryptophan. The D gene is left open where the match is weak. The size of a clone is reported for some rows only, either as once, few or many, or as a class for expanded clones.

j_gene	d_gene	v_gene	abundance	CDR3aa	CDR3nt
TRBJ2-3	TRBD1	TRBV2	many	CASRDRGRLVDTQYF	TGTGCCAGCAGGGACAGGGGCCGCTTGGTAGATACGCAGTATTTT
TRBJ2-5	-	TRBV28	few	CASSLFGLKETQYF	TGTGCCAGCAGTTTGTTTGGACTAAAGGAGACCCAGTACTTC
TRBJ2-1	TRBD2	TRBV11-2	few	CASSSSGNYNEQFF	TGTGCCAGCAGCTCTAGCGGTAACTACAATGAGCAGTTCTTC
TRBJ2-7	TRBD1	TRBV24-1	-	CATSDSTTGAPFGYEQYF	TGTGCCACCAGTGATTCGACGACAGGGGCCCCCTTTGGCTACGAGCAGTACTTC
TRBJ1-2	-	TRBV28	few	CASSFPNYGYTF	TGTGCCAGCAGTTTTCCCAACTATGGCTACACCTTC
TRBJ2-1	-	TRBV25-1	many	CASSELGPAEQFF	TGTGCCAGCAGTGAACTCGGGCCTGCAGAGCAGTTCTTC
TRBJ1-2	-	TRBV6-2/TRBV6-3	-	CASRPALGSHDGYTF	TGTGCCAGCAGACCAGCCCTCGGCAGCCACGATGGCTACACCTTC
TRBJ1-5	-	TRBV7-9	few	CASSLGGGGAAGQPQHF	TGTGCCAGCAGCTTAGGGGGGGGCGGGGCGGCCGGTCAGCCCCAGCATTTT
TRBJ2-3	TRBD2	TRBV28	medium-sized	CASSFLAGTDTQYF	TGTGCCAGCAGTTTCCTAGCGGGAACTGATACGCAGTATTTT
TRBJ2-5	TRBD2	TRBV29-1	-	CSAKGRGETQYF	TGCAGCGCAAAAGGGAGGGGAGAGACCCAGTACTTC
TRBJ2-1	TRBD2	TRBV7-6	-	CASSLKTSGGYNEQFF	TGTGCCAGCAGCTTAAAGACTAGCGGGGGTTACAATGAGCAGTTCTTC
TRBJ1-2	TRBD1	TRBV12-3/TRBV12-4	few	CASRSPGSDRGNPYGYTF	TGTGCCAGCAGGTCCCCCGGATCAGACAGGGGAAACCCCTATGGCTACACCTTC
TRBJ1-2	-	TRBV6-5	few	CASRQDVYEAYGYTF	TGTGCCAGCAGACAGGACGTCTACGAGGCGTATGGCTACACCTTC
TRBJ2-1	-	TRBV12-3/TRBV12-4	-	CASSLSGSVNEQFF	TGTGCCAGCAGTTTAAGTGGATCGGTGAATGAGCAGTTCTTC
TRBJ1-5	TRBD1	TRBV9	few	CASSLGDSGNQPQHF	TGTGCCAGCAGCCTAGGGGACAGCGGCAATCAGCCCCAGCATTTT
TRBJ2-1	TRBD2	TRBV7-6	-	CASSFTSGAYNEQFF	TGTGCCAGCAGCTTTACTAGCGGGGCCTACAATGAGCAGTTCTTC
TRBJ2-7	-	TRBV6-2/TRBV6-3	few	CASSAEQYF	TGTGCCAGCAGTGCAGAGCAGTACTTC
TRBJ2-1	TRBD2	TRBV20-1	-	CSARTSGDYNEQFF	TGCAGTGCTAGGACTAGCGGGGACTACAATGAGCAGTTCTTC
TRBJ1-1	-	TRBV11-2	-	CASSPGQGYNTEAFF	TGTGCCAGCAGCCCTGGGCAGGGGTATAACACTGAAGCTTTCTTT
TRBJ2-5	-	TRBV7-2	few	CASSFRDRVGETQYF	TGTGCCAGCAGCTTCCGGGACCGCGTGGGAGAGACCCAGTACTTC
TRBJ1-1	-	TRBV7-2	-	CASSLRGAPGYTEAFF	TGTGCCAGCAGCTTACGCGGGGCCCCCGGTTACACTGAAGCTTTCTTT
TRBJ2-2	-	TRBV10-3	few	CAISDASTRGKTGELFF	TGTGCCATCAGTGACGCGAGTACGAGGGGGAAAACCGGGGAGCTGTTTTTT
TRBJ2-7	-	TRBV20-1	few	CSARTPLFSYEQYF	TGCAGTGCTAGAACCCCCCTCTTTTCCTACGAGCAGTACTTC
TRBJ1-5	-	TRBV6-2/TRBV6-3	few	CASSYSATDNQPQHF	TGTGCCAGCAGTTACTCCGCGACAGACAATCAGCCCCAGCATTTT
TRBJ1-5	TRBD1	TRBV6-1	few	CASSEDRGYNQPQHF	TGTGCCAGCAGCGAGGACAGGGGCTACAATCAGCCCCAGCATTTT
TRBJ2-7	TRBD1	TRBV11-1	-	CASTGQDSYEQYF	TGTGCCAGCACCGGACAGGACTCCTACGAGCAGTACTTC
TRBJ2-7	-	TRBV7-6	-	CASSLAGEGYLEQYF	TGTGCCAGCAGCTTAGCGGGAGAGGGATATCTCGAGCAGTACTTC
TRBJ2-7	TRBD1	TRBV29-1	-	CSVLGQGGNYEQYF	TGCAGCGTTTTAGGACAGGGGGGAAATTACGAGCAGTACTTC
TRBJ2-7	-	TRBV30	-	CAWSFEQYF	TGTGCCTGGAGTTTCGAGCAGTACTTC
TRBJ2-1	-	TRBV2	-	CASSEALKRNYNEQFF	TGTGCCAGCAGTGAAGCGCTGAAGCGGAACTACAATGAGCAGTTCTTC
TRBJ2-1	TRBD1	TRBV7-9	few	CASSPATGEVEQFF	TGTGCCAGCAGCCCGGCGACAGGGGAAGTTGAGCAGTTCTTC
TRBJ2-3	TRBD1	TRBV6-2/TRBV6-3	few	CASSYTAWTGADTQYF	TGTGCCAGCAGTTACACCGCGTGGACAGGGGCAGATACGCAGTATTTT
TRBJ2-7	-	TRBV7-2	-	CASSFRGPEQYF	TGTGCCAGCAGCTTTCGGGGGCCCGAGCAGTACTTC
TRBJ2-4	-	TRBV24-1	-	CATSDKDQNIQYF	TGTGCCACCAGTGATAAAGACCAAAACATTCAGTACTTC
TRBJ1-2	-	TRBV7-2	few	CASSFGGATVTGYTF	TGTGCCAGCAGCTTTGGGGGGGCGACGGTGACTGGCTACACCTTC
TRBJ1-1	TRBD1	TRBV7-6	-	CASSLSGGSPEAFF	TGTGCCAGCAGCTTATCAGGGGGGTCCCCTGAAGCTTTCTTT
TRBJ2-3	-	TRBV4-1	-	CASSQEWTVTDTQYF	TGCGCCAGCAGCCAAGAGTGGACGGTGACAGATACGCAGTATTTT
TRBJ1-4	-	TRBV7-9	few	CASSSFLGKLFF	TGTGCCAGCAGCAGCTTTTTAGGAAAACTGTTTTTT
TRBJ2-5	TRBD2	TRBV7-2	-	CASSQRPLAGLKETQYF	TGTGCCAGCAGCCAACGTCCACTAGCGGGACTTAAAGAGACCCAGTACTTC
TRBJ2-2	-	TRBV4-3	few	CASSLGFGWQSLTHTGELFF	TGCGCCAGCAGCCTCGGTTTCGGGTGGCAGTCCTTAACCCACACCGGGGAGCTGTTTTTT
TRBJ2-5	-	TRBV27	-	CASSFPDRQETQYF	TGTGCCAGCAGTTTCCCCGACAGGCAAGAGACCCAGTACTTC
TRBJ2-1	-	TRBV5-6	few	CASIHFREEAYNEQFF	TGTGCCAGCATTCACTTCAGGGAGGAAGCCTACAATGAGCAGTTCTTC
TRBJ2-5	-	TRBV18	few	CASSPVAIQETQYF	TGTGCCAGCTCACCAGTTGCTATTCAAGAGACCCAGTACTTC
TRBJ1-1	-	TRBV7-6	few	CASSLGPGATEAFF	TGTGCCAGCAGCTTAGGCCCAGGGGCCACTGAAGCTTTCTTT
TRBJ2-2	-	TRBV7-9	-	CASSPGTTGELFF	TGTGCCAGCAGCCCTGGGACCACCGGGGAGCTGTTTTTT
TRBJ1-2	-	TRBV15	few	CATSRDWGSAYGYTF	TGTGCCACCAGCAGAGATTGGGGGTCGGCCTATGGCTACACCTTC
TRBJ2-7	-	TRBV19	few	CASSRKGTHEQYF	TGTGCCAGTAGTCGGAAGGGTACACACGAGCAGTACTTC
TRBJ2-7	-	TRBV5-5	many	CASSSNRVSYEQYF	TGTGCCAGCAGCTCCAACCGGGTATCCTACGAGCAGTACTTC
TRBJ2-1	-	TRBV7-2	many	CANRDGYNEQFF	TGTGCCAATCGTGACGGATACAATGAGCAGTTCTTC
TRBJ1-5	-	TRBV19	-	CASSRGTSSNQPQHF	TGTGCCAGTAGTCGCGGGACGAGCAGCAATCAGCCCCAGCATTTT
TRBJ2-4	-	TRBV7-6	-	CASSSETGAKNIQYF	TGTGCCAGCAGTTCAGAAACAGGGGCCAAAAACATTCAGTACTTC
TRBJ2-1	-	TRBV30	few	CAWNGQSGVLVGNEQFF	TGTGCCTGGAATGGACAAAGTGGAGTCTTGGTCGGGAATGAGCAGTTCTTC
TRBJ1-4	-	TRBV7-8	few	CASAHRHPFTTNEKLFF	TGTGCCAGCGCCCACCGTCATCCCTTCACAACTAATGAAAAACTGTTTTTT
TRBJ2-1	-	TRBV20-1	-	CSARGTVWDYNEQFF	TGCAGTGCTAGAGGGACCGTCTGGGATTACAATGAGCAGTTCTTC